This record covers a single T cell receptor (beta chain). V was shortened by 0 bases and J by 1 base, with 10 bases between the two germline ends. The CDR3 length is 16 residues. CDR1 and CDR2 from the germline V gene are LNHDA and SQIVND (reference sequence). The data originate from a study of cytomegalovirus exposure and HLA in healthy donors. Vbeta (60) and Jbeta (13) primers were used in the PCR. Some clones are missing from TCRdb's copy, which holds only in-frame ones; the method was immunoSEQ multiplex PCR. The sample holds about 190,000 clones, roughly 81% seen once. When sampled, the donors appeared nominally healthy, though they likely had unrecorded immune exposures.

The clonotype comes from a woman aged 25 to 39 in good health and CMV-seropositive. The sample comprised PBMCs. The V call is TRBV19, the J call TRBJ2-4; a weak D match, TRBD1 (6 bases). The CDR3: CASSIEGARAKNIQYF. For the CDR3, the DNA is TGTGCCAGTAGTATAGAGGGGGCGCGGGCCAAAAACATTCAGTACTTC.